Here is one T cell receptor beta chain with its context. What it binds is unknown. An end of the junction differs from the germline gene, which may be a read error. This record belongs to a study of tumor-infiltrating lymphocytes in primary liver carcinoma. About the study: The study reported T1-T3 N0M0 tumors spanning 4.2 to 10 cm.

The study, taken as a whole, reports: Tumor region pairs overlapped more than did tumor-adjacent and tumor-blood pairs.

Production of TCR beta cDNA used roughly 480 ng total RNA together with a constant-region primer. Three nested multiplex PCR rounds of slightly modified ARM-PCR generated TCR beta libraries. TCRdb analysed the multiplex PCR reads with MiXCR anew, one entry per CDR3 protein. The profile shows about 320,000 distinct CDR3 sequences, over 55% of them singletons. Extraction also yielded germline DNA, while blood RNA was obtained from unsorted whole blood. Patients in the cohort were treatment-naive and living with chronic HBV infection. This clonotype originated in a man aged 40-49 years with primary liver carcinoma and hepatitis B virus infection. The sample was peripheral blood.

Here the CDR3 DNA reads TGTACCAGCAGCTTAGGGTGGACTAGTGGGTACAATGAGCAGTTCTTC. Translation gives CTSSLGWTSGYNEQFF. The chain employs TRBV7-8 and TRBJ2-1, with TRBD2 matching 7 bases. Germline assignment: CDR1 SGHVS and CDR2 FQNEAQ. The CDR3 is 16 residues long.